Sequencing of this T cell receptor (beta chain) was carried out in a study of CD8 T cells in Susac syndrome. This CDR3 comprises 17 residues. V lost 8 bases to trimming and J lost 4 bases; unmatched junction nucleotides: 17. Broader study findings: As the study acknowledged, the number of individuals in its TCR sequencing and HLA analysis was relatively small.

With regard to this clonotype: The antigen is not known.

The RNA, roughly 0.45 to 1 ug, was put through reverse transcription using random hexamers. One entry per CDR3 protein results from TCRdb running MiXCR on the immunoSEQ multiplex PCR reads. This table holds about 140,000 distinct CDR3 sequences, more than 85% found once. This chain joins TRBV12-3 or TRBV12-4 and TRBJ1-5; 7 bases match TRBD1. The sequence derives from a human donor with Susac syndrome. Sequencing was done on a sample of CD4+ T cells from PBMCs. The CDR3 coding sequence is TGTGCCAGCCCCGACCCCCGGACAGGAAGTACGAATCAGCCCCAGCATTTT. Translating gives CASPDPRTGSTNQPQHF.